The source of this TCR beta chain is a study of graft-versus-host responses after intestinal transplantation. Measured with immunoSEQ multiplex PCR; TCRdb has only the in-frame clones, and not every one. Of about 120,000 clones detected, 75% to 95% appear once; the ten largest clones hold roughly 0.2%. As regards this clone: Its specificity is not known.

The receptor was derived from a human donor who received an intestinal transplant. Specimen: unstimulated CD4+ T cells sorted from spleen or lymph node cells, collected before intestinal transplant.

This chain's CDR3 is CASTTTRQEQFF. In DNA form, the CDR3 reads TGTGCCAGTACCACGACTCGACAGGAGCAGTTCTTC. The chain joins TRBV19 to TRBJ2-1, with D maybe TRBD1 (5 bases). Trimming shortened V by 7 bases and J by 10 bases, and 14 bases separated the two germline ends. Germline CDR1 LNHDA, CDR2 SQIVND (reference sequence). The CDR3 is 12 residues long.